The sequence of this T cell receptor (beta chain) was determined in a study of cytomegalovirus exposure and HLA in healthy donors. Study-wide findings and caveats: An observed cluster of highly shared sequence variants was recorded as a likely sequencing artifact. Upon later analysis, HLA-associated TCR beta chains proved more clonally expanded than other, equally common chains.

60 Vbeta and 13 Jbeta primers were used in PCR. Measured with immunoSEQ multiplex PCR; TCRdb has only the in-frame clones, and not every one. The profile shows fewer than 250,000 clones, roughly 90% of them singletons. As to this clone: Its antigen is not identified.

This CDR3 is built from 15 residues. J gave up 7 bases and V 0 bases, and 7 bases lay outside the gene matches. Germline CDR1 is SNHLY and CDR2 is FYNNEI. Input material: PBMCs. The source is a boy younger than 10 in good health and CMV-seronegative. The V call is TRBV2, the J call TRBJ2-7; 9 bases map to TRBD2. The CDR3 spells CASSEALAGVGEQYF. The CDR3 bases are TGTGCCAGCAGTGAAGCATTAGCGGGAGTAGGGGAGCAGTACTTC.